The entry below gives a single T cell receptor beta chain sequence along with its context. Its antigen has not been determined. Base qualities are not at hand, and no much larger clone is one base apart. The data were taken from a study of beta chain features in type 1 diabetes (dated by TCRdb to 2017 to 2018). Some background on the complete study: Patients and healthy donors did not differ in mean age, gender distribution, total cell number or subset yield. Regulatory and stem cell-like memory subsets were isolated from only 8 patients and about eight healthy donors, whereas naive and central memory subsets came from all 28 donors. A total of 107,917,701 sorted cells were examined across all samples, and RNA yield correlated strongly with the number of cells per subset. In the study, recently diagnosed type 1 diabetes patients and matched healthy donors were compared on the TCRB repertoires of their sorted circulating CD4+ T cell subsets. What the authors observed across the whole study: At VDJ recombination sites, patients with type 1 diabetes made fewer insertions and deleted more nucleotides, a pattern implying thymic rearrangement abnormalities. Because small numbers of individuals were included in the HLA sub-analyses, any influence of HLA type on TCRB rearrangement was left unresolved. A moderate but significant shortening of TCRB CDR3 length was observed in type 1 diabetes patients in all four CD4+ subsets. Because cDNA was sequenced instead of genomic DNA, highly expressing activated cells could be over-represented, though the groups showed no difference in activation or CD3 levels. PCR may preferentially amplify shorter templates, but because patient and control samples were amplified and corrected together, any resulting skew would affect both groups equally. The naive, central memory and regulatory TCRB repertoires appeared to resemble one another more closely among patients than among healthy donors.

From each donor, a single peripheral blood sample of about 116 mL on average was drawn into heparinised tubes. Naive, central memory, regulatory and stem cell-like memory CD4+ T cells were sorted on a BD FACSAria II using a panel including CD45RO, CCR7, CD25, CD127, CD95 and CD27. All sorted populations exceeded 98% purity. PBMCs were isolated immediately by Lymphoprep density gradient centrifugation and stained directly without culture. Samples were stained and sorted in pairs, with one healthy donor and one patient per experiment, so that batch effects were minimized. The entire isolated RNA was reverse transcribed using the High Capacity cDNA Reverse Transcription Kit, and thus expressed TCRB transcripts were sequenced. Deep immunoSEQ sequencing was performed on naive, central memory and regulatory T cell samples, with an average of about 4 million total reads per sample. Sorted cells were lysed in RLT buffer, and RNA was extracted using DNase-treated RNeasy Micro or Mini kits according to cell number. Each cell subset was processed separately to prevent cross-contamination, with patient and healthy donor samples processed together. The immunoSEQ multiplex PCR was used to amplify TCRB sequences from cDNA, yielding 87-bp fragments that span the CDR3 region. The amplicons were sequenced using the Illumina HiSeq platform. As for the original processing: PCR bias was corrected computationally using synthetic template baselines, and reads within Hamming distance 2 were collapsed, with unmergeable singletons discarded. Reads were aligned against IMGT to assign V, D and J genes, CDR3 length and insertions or deletions at six rearrangement sites. Within each subset, clonotype counts were normalized to sorted cell number, after which true diversity and Gini coefficients were computed with the tcR R package. The overlap coefficient, calculated on TCRB nucleotide sequences, was used to quantify repertoire sharing. The table comes from immuneACCESS by way of TCRdb, which keeps in-frame sequences with V and J called. Part of the clones is missing from these tables; in studies checked, under half for an unresolved V gene and the rest for unknown reasons. For V, J and clone size, that table is used; D and trimming come from the DNA. The sample table records about 160,000 clones; 8.5% to 10% of these occur just once. The ten biggest clones cover under 0.75% of the sample.

The receptor was isolated from a woman aged 25 to 39 with type 1 diabetes. The sample taken for sequencing was central memory CD4+ T cells from blood.

CDR3 region: CASSSPAQGDRETQYF. The nucleotide sequence is given as TGTGCCAGCAGCTCCCCAGCACAGGGGGACCGGGAGACCCAGTACTTC. Recombination joined TRBV5-4 with TRBJ2-5, and TRBD1 aligns with 8 junction nucleotides. The germline V gene (reference sequence) gives CDR1 as SGHNT and CDR2 as YYREEE. The CDR3 sequence holds 16 residues, the cysteine and phenylalanine included. Only CDR3 DNA remains: 48 bases, in frame from the first base. V trim: 3 bases; J trim: 5 bases; unmatched bases: 12. This CDR3, with the reference TRBV5-4 and TRBJ2-5 proteins standing in past its ends, gives the full variable domain ETGVTQSPTHLIKTRGQQVTLRCSSQSGHNTVSWYQQALGQGPQFIFQYYREEENGRGNFPPRFSGLQFPNYSSELNVNALELDDSALYLCASSSPAQGDRETQYFGPGTRLLVL.